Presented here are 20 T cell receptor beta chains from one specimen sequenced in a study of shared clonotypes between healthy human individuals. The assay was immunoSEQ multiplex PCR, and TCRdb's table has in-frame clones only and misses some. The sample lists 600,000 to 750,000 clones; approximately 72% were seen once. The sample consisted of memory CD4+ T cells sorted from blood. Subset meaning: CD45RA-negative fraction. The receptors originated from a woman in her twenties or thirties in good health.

The CDR3 DNA sequence: TGTGCCAGCAGCTTAGAAGGTGTCCCTCTATCCTCACACGGGACGCAGTATTTT. This translates into CASSLEGVPLSSHGTQYF. The chain links TRBV7-2 to TRBJ2-3; the D is unclear. The CDR3 runs to 18 residues. The ends were cut back, 1 base at V and 9 bases at J, with 26 bases in the middle. Germline CDR1 SGHTA, CDR2 FQGNSA.

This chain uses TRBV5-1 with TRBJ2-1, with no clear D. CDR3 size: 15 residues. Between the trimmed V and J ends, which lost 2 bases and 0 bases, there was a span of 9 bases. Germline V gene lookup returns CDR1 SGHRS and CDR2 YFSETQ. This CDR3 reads CASSLQSGSYNEQFF. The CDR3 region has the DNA TGCGCCAGCAGCTTACAGTCCGGCTCCTACAATGAGCAGTTCTTC.

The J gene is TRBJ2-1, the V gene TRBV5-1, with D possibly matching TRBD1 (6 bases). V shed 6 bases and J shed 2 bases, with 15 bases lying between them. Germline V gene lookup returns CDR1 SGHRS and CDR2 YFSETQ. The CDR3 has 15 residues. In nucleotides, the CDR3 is TGCGCCAGCACCCGCGACAGGCCAGCCTACAATGAGCAGTTCTTC. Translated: CASTRDRPAYNEQFF.

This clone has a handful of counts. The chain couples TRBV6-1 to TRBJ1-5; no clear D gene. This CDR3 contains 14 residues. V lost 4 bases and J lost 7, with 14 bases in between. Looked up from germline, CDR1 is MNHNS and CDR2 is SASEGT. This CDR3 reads CASSGGDFSQPQHF. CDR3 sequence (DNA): TGTGCCAGCAGTGGAGGAGACTTTAGCCAGCCCCAGCATTTT.

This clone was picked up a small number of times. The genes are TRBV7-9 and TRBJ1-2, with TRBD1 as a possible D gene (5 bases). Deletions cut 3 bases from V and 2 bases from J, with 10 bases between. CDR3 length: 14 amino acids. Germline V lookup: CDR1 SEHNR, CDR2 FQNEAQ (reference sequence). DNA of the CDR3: TGTGCCAGCAGCTTCGGGACGCAGAACTATGGCTACACCTTC. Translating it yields CASSFGTQNYGYTF.

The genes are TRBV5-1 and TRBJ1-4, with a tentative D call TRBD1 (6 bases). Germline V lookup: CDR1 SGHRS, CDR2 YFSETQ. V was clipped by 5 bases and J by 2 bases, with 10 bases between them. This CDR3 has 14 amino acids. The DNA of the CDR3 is TGCGCCAGCAGAAAGACAGGTACTAATGAAAAACTGTTTTTT. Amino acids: CASRKTGTNEKLFF.

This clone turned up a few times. Written as DNA, the CDR3 is TGTGCCAGCAGTTCCCAGGGACGAGCACCCCTCCACTTT. Protein sequence: CASSSQGRAPLHF. This chain connects TRBV28 to TRBJ1-6, with D possibly TRBD1 on 5 matching bases. In germline, CDR1 is MDHEN, CDR2 SYDVKM. The CDR3 extends over 13 amino acids. The V gene lost 4 bases and the J gene lost 11 bases, with 12 bases spanning the gap.

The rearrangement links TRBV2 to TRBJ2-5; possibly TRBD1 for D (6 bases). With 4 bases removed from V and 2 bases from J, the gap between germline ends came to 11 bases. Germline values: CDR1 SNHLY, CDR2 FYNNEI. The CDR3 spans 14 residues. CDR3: CASSVEGVQETQYF. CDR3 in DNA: TGTGCCAGCAGTGTTGAGGGGGTACAAGAGACCCAGTACTTC. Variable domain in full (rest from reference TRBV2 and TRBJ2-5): EPEVTQTPSHQVTQMGQEVILRCVPISNHLYFYWYRQILGQKVEFLVSFYNNEISEKSEIFDDQFSVERPDGSNFTLKIRSTKLEDSAMYFCASSVEGVQETQYFGPGTRLLVL.

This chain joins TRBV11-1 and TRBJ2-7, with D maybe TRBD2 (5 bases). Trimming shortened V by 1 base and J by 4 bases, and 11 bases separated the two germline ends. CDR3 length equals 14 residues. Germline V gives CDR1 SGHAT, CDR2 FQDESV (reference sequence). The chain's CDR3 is CASSLDGSGYEQYF. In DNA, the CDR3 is TGTGCCAGCAGCTTAGACGGCTCGGGGTACGAGCAGTACTTC.

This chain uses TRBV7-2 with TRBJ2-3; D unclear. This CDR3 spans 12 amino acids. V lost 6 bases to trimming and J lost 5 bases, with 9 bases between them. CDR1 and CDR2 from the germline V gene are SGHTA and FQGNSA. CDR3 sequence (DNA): TGTGCCAGCAGGGACCGTGGAGATACGCAGTATTTT. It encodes CASRDRGDTQYF.

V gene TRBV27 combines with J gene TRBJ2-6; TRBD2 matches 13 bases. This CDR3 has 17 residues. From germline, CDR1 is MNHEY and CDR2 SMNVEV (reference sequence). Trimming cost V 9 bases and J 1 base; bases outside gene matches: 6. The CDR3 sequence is CARIPGLAGSGANVLTF. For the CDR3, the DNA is TGTGCCAGGATCCCGGGACTAGCGGGATCTGGGGCCAACGTCCTGACTTTC.

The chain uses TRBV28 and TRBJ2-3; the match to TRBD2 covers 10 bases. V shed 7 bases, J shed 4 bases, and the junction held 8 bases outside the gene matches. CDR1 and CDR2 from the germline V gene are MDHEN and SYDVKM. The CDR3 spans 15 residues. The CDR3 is CASTSTSGLPDTQYF. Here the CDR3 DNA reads TGTGCCAGCACTTCGACTAGCGGGTTGCCAGATACGCAGTATTTT.

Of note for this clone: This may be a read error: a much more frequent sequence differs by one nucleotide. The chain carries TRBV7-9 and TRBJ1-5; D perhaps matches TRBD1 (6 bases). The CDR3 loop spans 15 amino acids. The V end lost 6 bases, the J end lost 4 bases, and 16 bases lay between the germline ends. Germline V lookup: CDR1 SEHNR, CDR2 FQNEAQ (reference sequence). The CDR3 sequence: CASSDNRAPNQPQHF. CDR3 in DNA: TGTGCCAGCAGTGATAACAGGGCCCCGAATCAGCCCCAGCATTTT.

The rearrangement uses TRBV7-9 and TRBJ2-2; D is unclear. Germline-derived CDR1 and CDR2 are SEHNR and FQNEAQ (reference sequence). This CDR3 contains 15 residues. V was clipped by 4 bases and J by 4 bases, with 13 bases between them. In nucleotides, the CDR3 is TGTGCCAGCAGCTCTAGGAGTTTGGTCACCGGGGAGCTGTTTTTT. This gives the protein CASSSRSLVTGELFF. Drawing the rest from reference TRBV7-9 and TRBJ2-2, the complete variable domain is DTGVSQNPRHKITKRGQNVTFRCDPISEHNRLYWYRQTLGQGPEFLTYFQNEAQLEKSRLLSDRFSAERPKGSFSTLEIQRTEQGDSAMYLCASSSRSLVTGELFFGEGSRLTVL.

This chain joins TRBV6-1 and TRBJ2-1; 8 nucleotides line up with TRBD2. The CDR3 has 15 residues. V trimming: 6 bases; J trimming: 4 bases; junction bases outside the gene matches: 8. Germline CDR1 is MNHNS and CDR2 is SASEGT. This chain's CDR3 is CASSWTSNLYNEQFF. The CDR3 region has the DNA TGTGCCAGCAGCTGGACTAGCAATCTGTACAATGAGCAGTTCTTC.

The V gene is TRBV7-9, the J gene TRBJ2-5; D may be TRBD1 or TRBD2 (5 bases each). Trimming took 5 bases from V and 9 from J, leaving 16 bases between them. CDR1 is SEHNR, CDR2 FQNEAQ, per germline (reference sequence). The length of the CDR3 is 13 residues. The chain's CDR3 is CASSLRDGGAQYF. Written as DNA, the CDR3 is TGTGCCAGCAGCCTCCGGGACGGAGGTGCCCAGTACTTC.

The CDR3 sequence is CASSETLAEYSYEQYF. DNA for the CDR3: TGTGCCAGCAGTGAAACCCTAGCCGAGTACTCCTACGAGCAGTACTTC. The chain couples TRBV2 to TRBJ2-7, with D perhaps TRBD2 (5 bases). The CDR3 sequence is 16 residues long. Trimming shortened V by 2 bases and J by 0 bases, and 14 bases separated the two germline ends. Per germline, CDR1 SNHLY and CDR2 FYNNEI.

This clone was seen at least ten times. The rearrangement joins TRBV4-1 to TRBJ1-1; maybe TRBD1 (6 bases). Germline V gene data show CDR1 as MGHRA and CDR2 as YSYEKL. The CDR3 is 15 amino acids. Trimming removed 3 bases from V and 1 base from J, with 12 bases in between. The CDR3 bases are TGCGCCAGCAGCCATCGGGGGGCAGGGAACACTGAAGCTTTCTTT. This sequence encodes CASSHRGAGNTEAFF.

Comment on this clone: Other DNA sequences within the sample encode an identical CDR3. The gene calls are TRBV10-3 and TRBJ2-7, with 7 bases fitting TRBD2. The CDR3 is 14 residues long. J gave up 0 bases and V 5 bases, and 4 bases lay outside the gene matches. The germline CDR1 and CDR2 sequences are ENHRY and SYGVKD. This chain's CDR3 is CAISTGGSSYEQYF. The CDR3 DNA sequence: TGTGCCATCAGTACCGGGGGGAGCTCCTACGAGCAGTACTTC.

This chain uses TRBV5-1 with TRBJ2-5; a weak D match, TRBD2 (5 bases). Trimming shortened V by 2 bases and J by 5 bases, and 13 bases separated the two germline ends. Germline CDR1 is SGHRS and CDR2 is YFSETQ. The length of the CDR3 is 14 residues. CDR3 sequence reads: CASSFDGPGETQYF. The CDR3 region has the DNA TGCGCCAGCAGCTTTGACGGTCCGGGGGAGACCCAGTACTTC.